What follows are 31 T cell receptor beta chains derived from one specimen sequenced in a study of blood T cell repertoires in COVID-19. Data came from immunoSEQ multiplex PCR; TCRdb stores just in-frame clones and leaves some out. The sample has more than 400,000 clones, 90% seen once. What was sequenced was PBMCs or T cells enriched from blood (not recorded which). The origin of the receptors is a man in his late teens or twenties who had recovered from COVID-19.

The V gene is TRBV7-2, the J gene TRBJ2-2; 11 nucleotides match TRBD2. In germline, CDR1 is SGHTA, CDR2 FQGNSA. The CDR3 is 16 amino acids. V was pared by 6 bases and J by 2 bases, with 5 bases of the junction left unmatched. The CDR3 is CASSKGTSGNTGELFF. The CDR3 DNA is TGTGCCAGCAGTAAAGGGACTAGCGGCAACACCGGGGAGCTGTTTTTT.

This clone came up once. This rearrangement joins TRBV4-1 to TRBJ2-7; D might be TRBD1 (5 bases). V dropped 5 bases and J dropped 2 bases, with 16 bases sitting between them. The CDR3 is 15 amino acids. From germline, CDR1 is MGHRA and CDR2 YSYEKL. Written as DNA, the CDR3 is TGCGCCAGCAGCTGGGGCGCCCCAGGTCCCTACGAGCAGTACTTC. This sequence encodes CASSWGAPGPYEQYF.

The chain couples TRBV3-1 (or the pseudogene TRBV3-2) to TRBJ2-1; 12 positions agree with TRBD2. CDR1 is LGHDT and CDR2 is YNNKEL in the germline V gene (reference sequence). The V segment lost 4 bases and the J segment 11 bases; nucleotides outside the gene matches: 9. The CDR3 spans 15 residues. CDR3 protein: CASSPSPGTSGQQFF. The CDR3 DNA is TGTGCCAGCAGCCCGTCCCCCGGGACTAGCGGGCAGCAGTTCTTC.

This clone was detected only a few times. The chain employs TRBV11-1 and TRBJ1-1; weak D call: TRBD1 (5 bases). With 5 bases removed from V and 8 bases from J, the gap between germline ends came to 15 bases. Germline loops: CDR1 SGHAT, CDR2 FQDESV (reference sequence). The CDR3 consists of 13 residues. DNA of the CDR3: TGTGCCAGCAGCAAGGGTAGGGGCGCCGAAGCTTTCTTT. It is translated as CASSKGRGAEAFF.

CDR3 residues: CASSLSSGGRETQYF. DNA of the CDR3: TGTGCCAGCAGCTTATCCAGCGGGGGACGAGAGACCCAGTACTTC. The rearrangement links TRBV7-2 to TRBJ2-5; 8 bases map to TRBD2. The CDR3 has 15 amino acids. Looked up from germline, CDR1 is SGHTA and CDR2 is FQGNSA. Losses at the gene ends were 2 bases for V and 4 bases for J; bases not matched to a gene: 6.

V gene TRBV7-3 combines with J gene TRBJ1-2; D remains unclear. V was pared by 2 bases and J by 4 bases, with 11 bases between. Per the germline V gene, CDR1 is SGHTA and CDR2 is FQGTGA. This CDR3 spans 14 amino acids. CDR3 protein: CASSLQSTGYGYTF. The CDR3 nucleotides read TGTGCCAGCAGCTTACAGTCCACGGGCTATGGCTACACCTTC.

This clone was detected once. The chain couples TRBV6-5 to TRBJ2-2; 8 positions agree with TRBD1. The J segment lost 0 bases and the V segment lost 7 bases, leaving 1 base of the junction unmatched. The CDR3 consists of 14 residues. Germline loops: CDR1 MNHEY, CDR2 SVGAGI. In nucleotides, the CDR3 is TGTGCCAGCAAGACAGGGGCGAACACCGGGGAGCTGTTTTTT. It encodes CASKTGANTGELFF.

V is TRBV9 and J is TRBJ2-5; 7 bases match TRBD2. This CDR3 region has 16 residues. Losses at the gene ends were 3 bases for V and 4 bases for J; bases not matched to a gene: 12. Germline V lookup: CDR1 SGDLS, CDR2 YYNGEE. The CDR3 loop reads CASSARRAGETETQYF. CDR3 sequence (DNA): TGTGCCAGCAGCGCTCGTCGGGCGGGAGAGACAGAGACCCAGTACTTC.

This chain links TRBV19 with TRBJ2-6; D is unclear. Per germline, CDR1 LNHDA and CDR2 SQIVND (reference sequence). CDR3 length equals 14 residues. The germline V and J ends were trimmed by 4 bases and 2 bases, with 6 bases remaining between them. The CDR3 region is CASSNMAGANVLTF. The CDR3, as DNA: TGTGCCAGTAGTAACATGGCTGGGGCCAACGTCCTGACTTTC.

This rearrangement joins TRBV9 to TRBJ1-6; a weak D match, TRBD1 (5 bases). The CDR3 has 17 residues. Per the germline V gene, CDR1 is SGDLS and CDR2 is YYNGEE. V was clipped by 0 bases and J by 10 bases, with 20 bases between them. The CDR3 nucleotides are TGTGCCAGCAGCGTAGCTCCAACCATTGGGGGGGGATCACCCCTCCACTTT. Translated, it gives CASSVAPTIGGGSPLHF. The complete variable domain, with remaining parts taken from reference TRBV9 and TRBJ1-6, reads DSGVTQTPKHLITATGQRVTLRCSPRSGDLSVYWYQQSLDQGLQFLIQYYNGEERAKGNILERFSAQQFPDLHSELNLSSLELGDSALYFCASSVAPTIGGGSPLHFGNGTRLTVT.

J is TRBJ1-1 and V is TRBV2; 7 nucleotides align to TRBD1. After removal of 7 bases from V and 0 bases from J, the junction contained 5 bases not matched to a gene. The V gene's germline CDR1 is SNHLY and CDR2 FYNNEI. This CDR3 region has 14 residues. CDR3 amino acids: CASTTGQLNTEAFF. The CDR3 region has the DNA TGTGCCAGCACCACGGGACAGCTGAACACTGAAGCTTTCTTT.

CDR3 loop: CASSLSSGVEAFF. The CDR3 DNA reads TGTGCCAGCAGCTTATCATCAGGGGTTGAAGCTTTCTTT. The chain carries TRBV7-6 and TRBJ1-1, with D possibly TRBD1 on 6 matching bases. V was clipped by 2 bases and J by 7 bases, with 11 bases between them. The germline V gene has CDR1 SGHVS and CDR2 FNYEAQ. This CDR3 contains 13 residues.

V and J are TRBV9 and TRBJ2-5, with 14 bases lining up with TRBD2. The germline V gene encodes CDR1 SGDLS and CDR2 YYNGEE. The CDR3 covers 16 residues. The V and J ends lost 0 bases and 4 bases, in that order; junction bases with no gene match: 2. The CDR3 reads CASSVAGLAGGETQYF. CDR3 DNA: TGTGCCAGCAGCGTAGCTGGACTAGCGGGAGGAGAGACCCAGTACTTC.

This rearrangement joins TRBV24-1 to TRBJ2-2; 9 positions match TRBD1. The CDR3 extends over 17 amino acids. Germline V gene lookup returns CDR1 KGHDR and CDR2 SFDVKD. The V gene end was trimmed by 4 bases and the J gene end by 1 base; junction bases not matched to a gene: 6. CDR3 DNA sequence: TGTGCCACCAGTGACAACGACAGGGGGGGGAACACCGGGGAGCTGTTTTTT. This gives the protein CATSDNDRGGNTGELFF.

V gene TRBV29-1 combines with J gene TRBJ1-1; possible D gene TRBD1, 6 bases. The ends were cut back, 7 bases at V and 0 bases at J, with 12 bases in the middle. In germline, CDR1 is SQVTM, CDR2 ANQGSEA. The CDR3 runs to 13 residues. This chain's CDR3 is CSAMDSLNTEAFF. The CDR3 DNA follows: TGCAGCGCGATGGACAGTTTGAACACTGAAGCTTTCTTT. The full variable domain, its missing parts supplied by reference TRBV29-1 and TRBJ1-1, is SAVISQKPSRDICQRGTSLTIQCQVDSQVTMMFWYRQQPGQSLTLIATANQGSEATYESGFVIDKFPISRPNLTFSTLTVSNMSPEDSSIYLCSAMDSLNTEAFFGQGTRLTVV.

This chain joins TRBV18 and TRBJ1-1; D is unclear. There are 16 residues in the CDR3. The V gene lost 2 bases and the J gene lost 1 base, with 14 bases spanning the gap. Germline values: CDR1 KGHSH, CDR2 LQKENI. This chain's CDR3 is CASSPSGNGRNTEAFF. Here the CDR3 DNA reads TGTGCCAGCTCACCAAGCGGTAACGGACGGAACACTGAAGCTTTCTTT. The full variable domain, its missing parts supplied by reference TRBV18 and TRBJ1-1, is NAGVMQNPRHLVRRRGQEARLRCSPMKGHSHVYWYRQLPEEGLKFMVYLQKENIIDESGMPKERFSAEFPKEGPSILRIQQVVRGDSAAYFCASSPSGNGRNTEAFFGQGTRLTVV.

J is TRBJ1-1 and V is TRBV5-1; 8 bases agree with TRBD1. The germline V gene encodes CDR1 SGHRS and CDR2 YFSETQ. The CDR3 covers 16 residues. V trimming: 6 bases; J trimming: 2 bases; junction bases outside the gene matches: 12. The DNA of the CDR3 is TGCGCCAGCACCTGGACAGGGCAGGGTTCCAACACTGAAGCTTTCTTT. Protein sequence: CASTWTGQGSNTEAFF.

V gene TRBV28 combines with J gene TRBJ2-7; 8 positions agree with TRBD2. The CDR3 runs 14 residues. The V gene end was trimmed by 5 bases and the J gene end by 4 bases; junction bases not matched to a gene: 7. The germline CDR1 and CDR2 sequences are MDHEN and SYDVKM. The CDR3 bases are TGTGCCAGCAGTGCGGGGGGCTCTCTATACGAGCAGTACTTC. Translating it yields CASSAGGSLYEQYF.

The chain recombines TRBV9 with TRBJ1-1; D remains unclear. The V gene's germline CDR1 is SGDLS and CDR2 YYNGEE. The CDR3 runs to 15 residues. V lost 4 bases to trimming and J lost 4 bases, with 17 bases between them. The CDR3 here is CASSTVLGPLTEAFF. The CDR3 DNA reads TGTGCCAGCAGCACGGTTCTTGGTCCCCTCACTGAAGCTTTCTTT. Variable domain in full (rest from reference TRBV9 and TRBJ1-1): DSGVTQTPKHLITATGQRVTLRCSPRSGDLSVYWYQQSLDQGLQFLIQYYNGEERAKGNILERFSAQQFPDLHSELNLSSLELGDSALYFCASSTVLGPLTEAFFGQGTRLTVV.

Notes on this clone: A junction end diverges from the germline sequence, so it may reflect a read error. The chain uses TRBV6-1 and TRBJ1-4; D unclear. Germline lookup yields CDR1 MNHNS and CDR2 SASEGT. The CDR3 runs to 12 residues. DNA of the CDR3: TGTGCCAGCAGAGAAGGGCGGGAAAAACTGTTTTTT. Protein sequence: CASREGREKLFF.

V usage is TRBV7-9 and J usage is TRBJ1-1; D not resolved. V was pared by 1 base and J by 11 bases, with 17 bases between. The length of the CDR3 is 14 residues. Germline assignment: CDR1 SEHNR and CDR2 FQNEAQ (reference sequence). The CDR3 sequence: CASSLEGKFSGAFF. The CDR3 nucleotides are TGTGCCAGCAGCTTAGAAGGAAAATTCTCGGGGGCTTTCTTT.

V is TRBV29-1 and J is TRBJ2-7; TRBD1 might be the D (6 bases). From germline, CDR1 is SQVTM and CDR2 ANQGSEA. The CDR3 runs to 12 residues. Deletions cut 6 bases from V and 1 base from J, with 10 bases between. Here the CDR3 DNA reads TGCAGCGTCGAGGACAGTTCCTACGAGCAGTACTTC. Translating it yields CSVEDSSYEQYF.

The chain joins TRBV9 to TRBJ2-2, with TRBD1 matching 7 bases. Germline V CDR1 and CDR2: SGDLS, YYNGEE. This CDR3 comprises 17 residues. Unmatched junction bases numbered 12, after V lost 3 bases and J lost 4 bases. Here the CDR3 reads CASSGSTGPLGTGELFF. CDR3 bases: TGTGCCAGCAGCGGGTCGACAGGGCCCTTGGGCACCGGGGAGCTGTTTTTT.

This rearrangement joins TRBV20-1 to TRBJ1-2; TRBD1 matches 7 bases. The germline CDR1 and CDR2 sequences are DFQATT and SNEGSKA (reference sequence). The CDR3 sequence is 13 residues long. V was clipped by 3 bases and J by 7 bases; unmatched bases: 8. The CDR3 DNA follows: TGCAGTGCTAGTCTTGACAGGGAAAGTGGCTACACCTTC. Its protein is CSASLDRESGYTF.

The chain is built from TRBV27 and TRBJ2-4; D remains ambiguous. The CDR3 loop spans 16 amino acids. Trimming took 2 bases from V and 0 from J, leaving 11 bases between them. Germline CDR1 MNHEY, CDR2 SMNVEV (reference sequence). The CDR3 DNA follows: TGTGCCAGCAGTTTAACTCCCCCTTTAGCCAAAAACATTCAGTACTTC. This encodes CASSLTPPLAKNIQYF.

The chain carries TRBV7-8 and TRBJ2-1; 9 positions agree with TRBD2. The CDR3 covers 16 residues. Germline lookup yields CDR1 SGHVS and CDR2 FQNEAQ. V lost 5 bases, J lost 9 bases, and 14 bases stayed unmatched. The CDR3: CASSPGGGGRVSEQFF. The CDR3 DNA follows: TGTGCCAGCAGCCCGGGGGGAGGCGGGAGGGTATCTGAGCAGTTCTTC.

This clone was detected only once. The rearrangement joins TRBV11-3 to TRBJ1-4, with D possibly TRBD1 on 5 matching bases. CDR1 is SGHNT, CDR2 YENEEA, per germline. The CDR3 runs 15 residues. Trimming removed 1 base at V and 4 bases at J, with 10 bases between. CDR3 sequence: CASSLVWGLNEKLFF. DNA for the CDR3: TGTGCCAGCAGCTTAGTCTGGGGCCTTAATGAAAAACTGTTTTTT.

This chain connects TRBV11-2 to TRBJ2-7, with 7 bases lining up with TRBD2. The CDR3 runs to 18 residues. V shed 2 bases, J shed 3 bases, and the junction held 16 bases outside the gene matches. The germline CDR1 and CDR2 sequences are SGHAT and FQNNGV. Here the CDR3 DNA reads TGTGCCAGCAGCTTAAGCGGGCCGACTAGCCGCTGGGTCTACGAGCAGTACTTC. This gives the protein CASSLSGPTSRWVYEQYF.

The gene calls are TRBV18 and TRBJ1-1, with a tentative D call TRBD1 (5 bases). CDR3 length equals 15 residues. The germline V gene has CDR1 KGHSH and CDR2 LQKENI. V was shortened by 3 bases and J by 0 bases, with 11 bases between the two germline ends. The CDR3 DNA sequence: TGTGCCAGCTCACCTAATCAGGGCGTGAACACTGAAGCTTTCTTT. As protein: CASSPNQGVNTEAFF.

V is TRBV4-2 and J is TRBJ1-3; no clear D. The germline CDR1 and CDR2 sequences are LGHNA and YNFKEQ. The CDR3 runs 15 residues. The germline V and J ends were trimmed by 6 bases and 0 bases, with 12 bases remaining between them. The CDR3: CASRLHKNSGNTIYF. Written as DNA, the CDR3 is TGTGCCAGCAGGCTGCACAAAAACTCTGGAAACACCATATATTTT.

Concerning this clone: The junction and the germline gene differ at one end; a read error may be behind it. The gene calls are TRBV7-9 and TRBJ1-3, with D possibly being TRBD1 (5 bases). Per germline, CDR1 SEHNR and CDR2 FQNEAQ (reference sequence). The CDR3 runs to 9 residues. CDR3 loop: CASSWDSDF. CDR3 in DNA: TGTGCCAGCAGTTGGGACTCGGATTTT.